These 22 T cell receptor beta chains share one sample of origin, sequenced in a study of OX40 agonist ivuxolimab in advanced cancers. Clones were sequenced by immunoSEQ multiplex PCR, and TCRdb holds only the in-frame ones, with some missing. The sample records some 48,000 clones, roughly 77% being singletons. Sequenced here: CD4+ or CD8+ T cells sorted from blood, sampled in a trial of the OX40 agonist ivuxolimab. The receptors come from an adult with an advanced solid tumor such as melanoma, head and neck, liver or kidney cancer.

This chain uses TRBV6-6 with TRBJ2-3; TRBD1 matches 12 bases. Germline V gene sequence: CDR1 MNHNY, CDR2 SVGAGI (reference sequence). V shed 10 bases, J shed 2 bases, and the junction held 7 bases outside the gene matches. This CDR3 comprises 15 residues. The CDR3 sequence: CATTGTGGHTDTQYF. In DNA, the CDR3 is TGTGCCACCACCGGGACAGGGGGCCACACAGATACGCAGTATTTT.

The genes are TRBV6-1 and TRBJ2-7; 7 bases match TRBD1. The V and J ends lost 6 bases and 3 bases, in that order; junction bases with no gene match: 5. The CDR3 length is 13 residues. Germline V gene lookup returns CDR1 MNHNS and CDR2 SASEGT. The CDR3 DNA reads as TGTGCCAGCAGGGAAACAGGGGTCTACGAGCAGTACTTC. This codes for CASRETGVYEQYF.

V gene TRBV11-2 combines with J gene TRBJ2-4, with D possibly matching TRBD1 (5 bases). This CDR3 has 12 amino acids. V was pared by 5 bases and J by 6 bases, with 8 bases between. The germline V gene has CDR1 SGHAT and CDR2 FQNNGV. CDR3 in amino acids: CASSAGINIQYF. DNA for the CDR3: TGTGCCAGCAGCGCAGGGATAAACATTCAGTACTTC.

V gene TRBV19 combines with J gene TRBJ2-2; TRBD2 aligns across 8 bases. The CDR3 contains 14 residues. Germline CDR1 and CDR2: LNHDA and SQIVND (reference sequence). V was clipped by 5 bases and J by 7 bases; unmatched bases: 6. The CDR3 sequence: CASSGLAGGGELFF. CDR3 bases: TGTGCCAGTAGTGGGCTAGCGGGCGGCGGGGAGCTGTTTTTT.

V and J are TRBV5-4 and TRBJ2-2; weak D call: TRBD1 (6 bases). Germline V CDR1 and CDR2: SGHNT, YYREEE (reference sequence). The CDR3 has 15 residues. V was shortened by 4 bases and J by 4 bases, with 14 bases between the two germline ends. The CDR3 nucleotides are TGTGCCAGCAGCCGGGACCGCAGGGGCACCGGGGAGCTGTTTTTT. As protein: CASSRDRRGTGELFF. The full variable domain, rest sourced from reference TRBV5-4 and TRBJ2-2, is ETGVTQSPTHLIKTRGQQVTLRCSSQSGHNTVSWYQQALGQGPQFIFQYYREEENGRGNFPPRFSGLQFPNYSSELNVNALELDDSALYLCASSRDRRGTGELFFGEGSRLTVL.

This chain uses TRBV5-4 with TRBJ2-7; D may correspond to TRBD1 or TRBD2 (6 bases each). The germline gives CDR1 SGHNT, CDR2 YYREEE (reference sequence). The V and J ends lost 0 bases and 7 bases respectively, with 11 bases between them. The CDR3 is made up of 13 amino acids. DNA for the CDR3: TGTGCCAGCAGCTTGGGAGGAGGGGGGGAGCAGTACTTC. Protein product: CASSLGGGGEQYF. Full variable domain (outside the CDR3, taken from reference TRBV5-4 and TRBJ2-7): ETGVTQSPTHLIKTRGQQVTLRCSSQSGHNTVSWYQQALGQGPQFIFQYYREEENGRGNFPPRFSGLQFPNYSSELNVNALELDDSALYLCASSLGGGGEQYFGPGTRLTVT.

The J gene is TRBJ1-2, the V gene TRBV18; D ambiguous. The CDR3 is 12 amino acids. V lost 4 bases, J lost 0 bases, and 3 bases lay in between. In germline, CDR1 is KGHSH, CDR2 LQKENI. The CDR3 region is CASSQSNYGYTF. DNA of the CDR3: TGTGCCAGCTCACAATCTAACTATGGCTACACCTTC.

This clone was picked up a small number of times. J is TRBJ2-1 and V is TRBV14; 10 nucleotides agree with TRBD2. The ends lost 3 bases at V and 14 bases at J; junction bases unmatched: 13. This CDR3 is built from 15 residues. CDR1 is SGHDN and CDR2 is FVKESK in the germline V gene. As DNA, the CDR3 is TGTGCCAGCAGCCACTCGGGACTAGCGAGCCTACAGAAGTTCTTC. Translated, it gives CASSHSGLASLQKFF.

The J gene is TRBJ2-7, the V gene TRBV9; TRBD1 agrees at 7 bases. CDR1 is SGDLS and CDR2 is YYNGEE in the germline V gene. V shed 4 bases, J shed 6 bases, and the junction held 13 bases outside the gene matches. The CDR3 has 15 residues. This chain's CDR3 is CASSPGGYLRSEQYF. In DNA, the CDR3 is TGTGCCAGCAGCCCAGGGGGTTATCTCCGCAGCGAGCAGTACTTC. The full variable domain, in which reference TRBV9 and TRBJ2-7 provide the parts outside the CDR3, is DSGVTQTPKHLITATGQRVTLRCSPRSGDLSVYWYQQSLDQGLQFLIQYYNGEERAKGNILERFSAQQFPDLHSELNLSSLELGDSALYFCASSPGGYLRSEQYFGPGTRLTVT.

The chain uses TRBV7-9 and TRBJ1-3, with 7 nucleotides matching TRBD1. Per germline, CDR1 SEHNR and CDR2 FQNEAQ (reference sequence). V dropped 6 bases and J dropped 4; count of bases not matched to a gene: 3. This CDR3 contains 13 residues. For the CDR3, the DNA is TGTGCCAGCAGAGCGGACAGGGGAAACACCATATATTTT. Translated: CASRADRGNTIYF.

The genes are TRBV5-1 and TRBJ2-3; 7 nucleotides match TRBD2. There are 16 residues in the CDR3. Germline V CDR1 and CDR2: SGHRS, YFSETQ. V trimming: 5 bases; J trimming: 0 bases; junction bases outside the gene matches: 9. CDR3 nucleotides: TGCGCCAGCAGTCAAGCGGGGCTGGGGAGCACAGATACGCAGTATTTT. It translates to CASSQAGLGSTDTQYF. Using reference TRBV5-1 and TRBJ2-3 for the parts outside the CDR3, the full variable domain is KAGVTQTPRYLIKTRGQQVTLSCSPISGHRSVSWYQQTPGQGLQFLFEYFSETQRNKGNFPGRFSGRQFSNSRSEMNVSTLELGDSALYLCASSQAGLGSTDTQYFGPGTRLTVL.

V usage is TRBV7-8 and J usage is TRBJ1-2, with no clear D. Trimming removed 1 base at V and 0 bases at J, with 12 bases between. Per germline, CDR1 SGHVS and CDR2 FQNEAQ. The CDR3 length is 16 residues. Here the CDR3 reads CASSLVWAASNYGYTF. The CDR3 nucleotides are TGTGCCAGCAGCTTAGTATGGGCAGCCTCTAACTATGGCTACACCTTC. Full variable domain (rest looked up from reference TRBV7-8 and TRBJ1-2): GAGVSQSPRYKVAKRGQDVALRCDPISGHVSLFWYQQALGQGPEFLTYFQNEAQLDKSGLPSDRFFAERPEGSVSTLKIQRTQQEDSAVYLCASSLVWAASNYGYTFGSGTRLTVV.

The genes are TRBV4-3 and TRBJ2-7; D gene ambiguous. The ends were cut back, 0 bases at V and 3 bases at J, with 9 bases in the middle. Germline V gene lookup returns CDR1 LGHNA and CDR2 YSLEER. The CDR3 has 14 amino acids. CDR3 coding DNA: TGCGCCAGCAGCCAAGACAGGTTGATCTACGAGCAGTACTTC. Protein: CASSQDRLIYEQYF.

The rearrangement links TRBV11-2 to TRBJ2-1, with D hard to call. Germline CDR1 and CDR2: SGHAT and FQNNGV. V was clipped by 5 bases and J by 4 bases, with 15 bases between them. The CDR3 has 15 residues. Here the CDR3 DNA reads TGTGCCAGCAGCCCCCTGGACGTGGTGTACAATGAGCAGTTCTTC. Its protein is CASSPLDVVYNEQFF.

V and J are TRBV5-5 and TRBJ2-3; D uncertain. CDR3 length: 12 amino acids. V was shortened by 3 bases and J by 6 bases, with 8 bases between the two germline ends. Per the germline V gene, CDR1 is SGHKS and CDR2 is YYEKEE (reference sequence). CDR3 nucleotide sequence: TGTGCCAGCAGCTCACCGTTCGATACGCAGTATTTT. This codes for CASSSPFDTQYF.

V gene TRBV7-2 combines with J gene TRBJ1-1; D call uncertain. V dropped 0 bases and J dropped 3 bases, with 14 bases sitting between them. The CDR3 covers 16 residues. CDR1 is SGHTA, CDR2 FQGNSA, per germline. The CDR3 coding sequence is TGTGCCAGCAGCTTAGCGCTTGGAGGGATCTACACTGAAGCTTTCTTT. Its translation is CASSLALGGIYTEAFF.

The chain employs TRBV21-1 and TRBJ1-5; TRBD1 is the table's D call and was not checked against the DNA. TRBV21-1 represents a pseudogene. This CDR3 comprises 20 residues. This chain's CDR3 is CASSPKLTGGPTYSNQPQHF. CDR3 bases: TGTGCCAGCAGCCCAAAACTCACAGGGGGCCCCACCTATAGCAATCAGCCCCAGCATTTT.

The CDR3 sequence is CASSIRGTYEQYF. DNA of the CDR3: TGTGCCAGTAGTATAAGGGGAACCTACGAGCAGTACTTC. V gene TRBV19 combines with J gene TRBJ2-7; D may be TRBD1 (5 bases). V lost 2 bases to trimming and J lost 2 bases, with 7 bases between them. The CDR3 covers 13 residues. Germline V lookup: CDR1 LNHDA, CDR2 SQIVND (reference sequence). Using reference TRBV19 and TRBJ2-7 for the parts outside the CDR3, the full variable domain is DGGITQSPKYLFRKEGQNVTLSCEQNLNHDAMYWYRQDPGQGLRLIYYSQIVNDFQKGDIAEGYSVSREKKESFPLTVTSAQKNPTAFYLCASSIRGTYEQYFGPGTRLTVT.

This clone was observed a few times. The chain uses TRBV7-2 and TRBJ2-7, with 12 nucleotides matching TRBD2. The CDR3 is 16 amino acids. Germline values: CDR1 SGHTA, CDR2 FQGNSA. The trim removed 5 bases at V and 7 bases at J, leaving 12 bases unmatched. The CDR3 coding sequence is TGTGCCAGCAGCCTCCCCCAAGGACTAGCGGGAACAGAGCAGTACTTC. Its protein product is CASSLPQGLAGTEQYF. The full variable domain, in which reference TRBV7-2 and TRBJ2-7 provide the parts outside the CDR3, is GAGVSQSPSNKVTEKGKDVELRCDPISGHTALYWYRQSLGQGLEFLIYFQGNSAPDKSGLPSDRFSAERTGGSVSTLTIQRTQQEDSAVYLCASSLPQGLAGTEQYFGPGTRLTVT.

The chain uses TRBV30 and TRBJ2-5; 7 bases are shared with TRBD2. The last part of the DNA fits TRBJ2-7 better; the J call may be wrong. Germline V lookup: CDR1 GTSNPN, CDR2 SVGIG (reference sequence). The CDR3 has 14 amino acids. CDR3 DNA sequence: TGTGCCTGGCTTGATAGCGGGCAACCCTACGAGCAGTACTTC. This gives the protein CAWLDSGQPYEQYF.

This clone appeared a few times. The CDR3 nucleotides read TGCGCCAGCAGCTTTCAGGGGGCGAAGGAGACCCAGTACTTC. It translates to CASSFQGAKETQYF. The chain uses TRBV5-1 and TRBJ2-5, with 8 bases that match TRBD1. The trim removed 2 bases at V and 5 bases at J, leaving 5 bases unmatched. The germline gives CDR1 SGHRS, CDR2 YFSETQ. The CDR3 spans 14 residues.

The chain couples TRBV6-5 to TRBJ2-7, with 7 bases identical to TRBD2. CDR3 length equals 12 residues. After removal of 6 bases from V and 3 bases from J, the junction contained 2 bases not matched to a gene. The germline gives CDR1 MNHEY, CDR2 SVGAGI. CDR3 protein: CASSGTNYEQYF. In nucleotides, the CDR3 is TGTGCCAGCAGCGGGACTAACTACGAGCAGTACTTC.